This TCR beta chain was sequenced for a study of technical replicates of blood from a handful of donors. CDR3 size: 14 residues. Germline CDR1 SEHNR, CDR2 FQNEAQ (reference sequence). Trimming pared 0 bases from V and 1 base from J, leaving 6 bases between. Produced via immunoSEQ multiplex PCR; TCRdb's table is partial and in-frame only. The sample has tens of thousands of clones, approximately 92% seen once. The gene calls are TRBV7-9 and TRBJ1-1; D gene uncertain. The clonotype comes from a human donor in good health. Sequencing input: T cells isolated from PBMCs. The CDR3 protein is CASSLAPQNTEAFF. The CDR3 DNA is TGTGCCAGCAGCTTAGCCCCCCAGAACACTGAAGCTTTCTTT.